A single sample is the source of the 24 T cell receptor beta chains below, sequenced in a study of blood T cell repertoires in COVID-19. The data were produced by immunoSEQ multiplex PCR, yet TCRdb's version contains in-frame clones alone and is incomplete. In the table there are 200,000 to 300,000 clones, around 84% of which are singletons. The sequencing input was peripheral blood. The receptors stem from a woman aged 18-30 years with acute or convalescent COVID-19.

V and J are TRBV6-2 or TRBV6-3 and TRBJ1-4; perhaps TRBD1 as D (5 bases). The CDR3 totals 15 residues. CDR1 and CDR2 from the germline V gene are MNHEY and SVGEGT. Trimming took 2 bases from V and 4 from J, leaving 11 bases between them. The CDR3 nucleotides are TGTGCCAGCAGTTACACGGGGGGAGGTAATGAAAAACTGTTTTTT. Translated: CASSYTGGGNEKLFF.

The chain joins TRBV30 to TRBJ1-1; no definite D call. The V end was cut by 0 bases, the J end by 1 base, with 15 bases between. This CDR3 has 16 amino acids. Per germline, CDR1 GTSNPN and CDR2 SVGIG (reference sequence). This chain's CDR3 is CAWSVRFDGENTEAFF. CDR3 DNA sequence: TGTGCCTGGAGTGTACGGTTCGACGGGGAGAACACTGAAGCTTTCTTT.

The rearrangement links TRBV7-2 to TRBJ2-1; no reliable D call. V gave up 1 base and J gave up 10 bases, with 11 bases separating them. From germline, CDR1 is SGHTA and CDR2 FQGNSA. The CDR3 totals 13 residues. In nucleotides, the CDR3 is TGTGCCAGCAGCTTAGACTTGTCTAACGAGCAGTTCTTC. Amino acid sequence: CASSLDLSNEQFF.

In DNA, the CDR3 is TGTGCCAGCAGCTTAGGAGGGACTAGCGGAAACATTCAGTACTTC. Translated: CASSLGGTSGNIQYF. The rearrangement links TRBV7-6 to TRBJ2-4, with 11 bases identical to TRBD2. The CDR3 loop spans 15 amino acids. Losses at the gene ends were 1 base for V and 6 bases for J; bases not matched to a gene: 2. Germline-derived CDR1 and CDR2 are SGHVS and FNYEAQ.

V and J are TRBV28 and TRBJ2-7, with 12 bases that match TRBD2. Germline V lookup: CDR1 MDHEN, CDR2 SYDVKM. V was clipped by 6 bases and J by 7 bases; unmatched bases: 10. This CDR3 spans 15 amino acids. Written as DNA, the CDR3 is TGTGCCAGCAGCCCCGGACTAGCGGGACTCGGTGAGCAGTACTTC. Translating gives CASSPGLAGLGEQYF.

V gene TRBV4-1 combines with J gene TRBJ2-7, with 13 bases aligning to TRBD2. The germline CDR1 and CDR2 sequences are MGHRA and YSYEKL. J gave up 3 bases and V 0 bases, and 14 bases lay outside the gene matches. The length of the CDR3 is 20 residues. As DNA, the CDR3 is TGCGCCAGCAGCCAAGATTTAGGCGGACTAGCGGGAGAGGGGTTCTACGAGCAGTACTTC. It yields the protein CASSQDLGGLAGEGFYEQYF.

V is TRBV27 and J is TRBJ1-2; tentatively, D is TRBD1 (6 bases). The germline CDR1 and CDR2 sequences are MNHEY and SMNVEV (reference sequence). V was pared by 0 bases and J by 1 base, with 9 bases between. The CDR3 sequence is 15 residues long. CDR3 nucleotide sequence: TGTGCCAGCAGTTTATCGGACAGTTATAACTATGGCTACACCTTC. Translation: CASSLSDSYNYGYTF.

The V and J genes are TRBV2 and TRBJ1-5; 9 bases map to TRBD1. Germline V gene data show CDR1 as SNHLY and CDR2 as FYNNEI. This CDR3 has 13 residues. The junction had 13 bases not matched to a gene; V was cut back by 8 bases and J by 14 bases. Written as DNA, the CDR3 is TGTGCCAGCGACCGGGACAGGGAGGGTTCCAAGCATTTT. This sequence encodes CASDRDREGSKHF.

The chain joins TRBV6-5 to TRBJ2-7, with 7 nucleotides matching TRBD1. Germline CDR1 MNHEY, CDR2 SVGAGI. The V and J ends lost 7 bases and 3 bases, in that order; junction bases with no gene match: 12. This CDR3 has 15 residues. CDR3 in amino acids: CASTKDRWASYEQYF. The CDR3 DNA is TGTGCCAGCACAAAGGACAGGTGGGCGAGCTACGAGCAGTACTTC.

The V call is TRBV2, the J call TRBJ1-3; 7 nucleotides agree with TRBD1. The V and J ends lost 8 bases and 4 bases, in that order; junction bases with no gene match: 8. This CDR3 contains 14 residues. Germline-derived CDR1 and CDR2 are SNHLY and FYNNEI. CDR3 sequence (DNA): TGTGCCAGCGCTACAGGGGACAGAGGAAACACCATATATTTT. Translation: CASATGDRGNTIYF.

The CDR3 DNA reads TGTGCCAGTAGCCGATCAGACAGTTTGTCCTACGAGCAGTACTTC. As protein: CASSRSDSLSYEQYF. The chain recombines TRBV19 with TRBJ2-7, with D possibly matching TRBD1 (5 bases). Germline V lookup: CDR1 LNHDA, CDR2 SQIVND (reference sequence). The CDR3 is 15 residues long. The ends were cut back, 6 bases at V and 1 base at J, with 16 bases in the middle.

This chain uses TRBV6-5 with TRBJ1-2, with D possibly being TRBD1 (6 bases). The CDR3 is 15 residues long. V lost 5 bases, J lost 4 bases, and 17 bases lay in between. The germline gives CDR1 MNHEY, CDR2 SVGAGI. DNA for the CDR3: TGTGCCAGCAGTAATATGGCAGGGGACGGCTATGGCTACACCTTC. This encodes CASSNMAGDGYGYTF.

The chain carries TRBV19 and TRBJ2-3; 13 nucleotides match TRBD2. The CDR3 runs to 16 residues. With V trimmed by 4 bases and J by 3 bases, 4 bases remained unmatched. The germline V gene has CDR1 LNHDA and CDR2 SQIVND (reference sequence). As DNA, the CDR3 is TGTGCCAGTAGTAGAACTAGCGGGAGGGGGACAGATACGCAGTATTTT. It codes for CASSRTSGRGTDTQYF.

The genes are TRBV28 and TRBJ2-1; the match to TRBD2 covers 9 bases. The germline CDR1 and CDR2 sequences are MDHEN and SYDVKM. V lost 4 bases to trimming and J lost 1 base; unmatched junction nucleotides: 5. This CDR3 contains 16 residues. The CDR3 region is CASSSNLAGSYNEQFF. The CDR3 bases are TGTGCCAGCAGTTCGAATCTAGCGGGGTCCTACAATGAGCAGTTCTTC.

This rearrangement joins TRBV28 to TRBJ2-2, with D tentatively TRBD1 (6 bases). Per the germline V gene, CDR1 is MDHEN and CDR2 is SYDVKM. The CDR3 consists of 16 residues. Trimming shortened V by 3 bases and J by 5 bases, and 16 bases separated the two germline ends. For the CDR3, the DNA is TGTGCCAGCAGTTTCTCAACAGGGTGGGATACCGGGGAGCTGTTTTTT. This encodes CASSFSTGWDTGELFF.

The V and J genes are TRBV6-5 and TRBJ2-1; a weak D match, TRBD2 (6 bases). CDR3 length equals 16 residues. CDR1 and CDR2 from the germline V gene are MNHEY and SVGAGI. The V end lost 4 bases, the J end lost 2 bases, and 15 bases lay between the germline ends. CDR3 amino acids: CASSSVSGLAYNEQFF. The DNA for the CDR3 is TGTGCCAGCAGTTCCGTCAGCGGGCTTGCCTACAATGAGCAGTTCTTC.

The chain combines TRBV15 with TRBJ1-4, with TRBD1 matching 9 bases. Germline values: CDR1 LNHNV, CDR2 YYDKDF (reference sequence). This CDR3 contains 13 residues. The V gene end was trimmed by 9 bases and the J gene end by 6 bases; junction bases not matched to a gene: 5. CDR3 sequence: CATRQGVDEKLFF. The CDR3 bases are TGTGCCACAAGACAGGGGGTTGATGAAAAACTGTTTTTT. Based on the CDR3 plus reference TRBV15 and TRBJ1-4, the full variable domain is DAMVIQNPRYQVTQFGKPVTLSCSQTLNHNVMYWYQQKSSQAPKLLFHYYDKDFNNEADTPDNFQSRRPNTSFCFLDIRSPGLGDTAMYLCATRQGVDEKLFFGSGTQLSVL.

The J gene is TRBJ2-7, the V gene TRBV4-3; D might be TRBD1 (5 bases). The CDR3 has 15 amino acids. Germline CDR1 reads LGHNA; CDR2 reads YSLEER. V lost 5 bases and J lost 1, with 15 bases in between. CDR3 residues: CASSYRLDESYEQYF. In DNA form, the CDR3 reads TGCGCCAGCAGCTACAGGCTTGACGAGTCCTACGAGCAGTACTTC.

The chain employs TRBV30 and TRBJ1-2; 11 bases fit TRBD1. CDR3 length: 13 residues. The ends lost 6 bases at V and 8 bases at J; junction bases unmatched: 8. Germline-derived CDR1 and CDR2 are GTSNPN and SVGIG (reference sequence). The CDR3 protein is CACSGQGAGGYTF. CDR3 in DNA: TGTGCCTGTTCCGGACAGGGGGCGGGCGGCTACACCTTC.

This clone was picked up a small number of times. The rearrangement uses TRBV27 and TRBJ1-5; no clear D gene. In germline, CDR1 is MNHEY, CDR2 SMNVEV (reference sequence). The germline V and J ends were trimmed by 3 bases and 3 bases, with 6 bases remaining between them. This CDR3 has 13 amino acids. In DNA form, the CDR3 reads TGTGCCAGCAGTTTCCGAGTCAATCAGCCCCAGCATTTT. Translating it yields CASSFRVNQPQHF.

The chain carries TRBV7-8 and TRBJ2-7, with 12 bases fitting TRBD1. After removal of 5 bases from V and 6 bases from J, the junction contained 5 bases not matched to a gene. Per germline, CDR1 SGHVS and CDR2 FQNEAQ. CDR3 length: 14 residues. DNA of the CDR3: TGTGCCAGCAGCGTCCGGGACAGGGGGCGCGAGCAGTACTTC. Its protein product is CASSVRDRGREQYF. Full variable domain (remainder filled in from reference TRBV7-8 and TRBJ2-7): GAGVSQSPRYKVAKRGQDVALRCDPISGHVSLFWYQQALGQGPEFLTYFQNEAQLDKSGLPSDRFFAERPEGSVSTLKIQRTQQEDSAVYLCASSVRDRGREQYFGPGTRLTVT.

As DNA, the CDR3 is TGTGCCAGCAGCCCAAGGGCTAGCGGCCAAGAGACCCAGTACTTC. Its translation is CASSPRASGQETQYF. V usage is TRBV7-9 and J usage is TRBJ2-5; 7 bases match TRBD2. CDR1 SEHNR and CDR2 FQNEAQ come from the germline V gene (reference sequence). J gave up 1 base and V 5 bases, and 7 bases lay outside the gene matches. The CDR3 is made up of 15 amino acids.

CDR3 region: CASSLGLAGVYEQYF. The CDR3 coding sequence is TGTGCCAGCTCATTGGGACTAGCGGGAGTCTACGAGCAGTACTTC. V usage is TRBV18 and J usage is TRBJ2-7; 14 bases fit TRBD2. CDR1 KGHSH and CDR2 LQKENI come from the germline V gene. With V trimmed by 5 bases and J by 3 bases, 3 bases remained unmatched. The CDR3 has 15 amino acids.

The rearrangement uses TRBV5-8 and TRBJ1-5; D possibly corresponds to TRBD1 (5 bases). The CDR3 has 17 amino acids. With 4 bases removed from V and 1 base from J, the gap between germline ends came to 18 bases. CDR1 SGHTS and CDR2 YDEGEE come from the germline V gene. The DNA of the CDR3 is TGTGCCAGCAGCAAAACAGGTCCTTTGGCGAGCAATCAGCCCCAGCATTTT. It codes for CASSKTGPLASNQPQHF.